This TCR beta chain was observed in a study of T cell responses to AZD1222 COVID-19 vaccine. Method: immunoSEQ multiplex PCR; TCRdb's copy keeps in-frame clones and lacks some. The sample yields more than 80,000 clones, less than 95% seen once. The CDR3 length is 13 residues. Germline V gene sequence: CDR1 SNHLY, CDR2 FYNNEI. V gave up 3 bases and J gave up 2 bases, with 7 bases separating them. The sample here was peripheral blood, taken 28 days after the second AZD1222 dose. V is TRBV2 and J is TRBJ2-5; D gene ambiguous. The clonotype originates from an adult who received the AZD1222 COVID-19 vaccine. The CDR3 is CASSDPVQETQYF. The CDR3 coding sequence is TGTGCCAGCAGTGACCCGGTTCAAGAGACCCAGTACTTC.